The source of this T cell receptor beta chain is a study of beta chain features in type 1 diabetes. The authors reverse transcribed all of the isolated RNA, so sequencing captured expressed TCRB transcripts. Sequenced by immunoSEQ multiplex PCR; TCRdb stores in-frame clones only, minus some. The data contain about 620,000 clones, less than 20% of them seen just once; the ten biggest clones take up 0.07% to 0.095%. This clone was detected a few times. CDR1 and CDR2 from the germline V gene are LGHNT and FRNRAP. The CDR3 is 13 residues long. V lost 9 bases to trimming and J lost 0 bases, with 11 bases between them.

This sequence joins TRBV12-5 and TRBJ2-5; D may be TRBD1 (5 bases). The receptor's source is a man in his late teens or twenties in good health. Sample: naive CD4+ T cells from blood. CDR3 sequence (DNA): TGTGCTAGCCAAGACAGCAACCAAGAGACCCAGTACTTC. This sequence encodes CASQDSNQETQYF.